This T cell receptor beta chain was captured by sequencing in a study of shared clonotypes between healthy human individuals. The study enrolled healthy HIV-negative adults without recent acute infections or vaccinations as donors. Some clones are missing from TCRdb's copy, which holds only in-frame ones; the method was immunoSEQ multiplex PCR. Among some 500,000 clones listed, almost 97% were seen once. Per the germline V gene, CDR1 is SGDLS and CDR2 is YYNGEE. This CDR3 has 16 residues. V gave up 0 bases and J gave up 6 bases; unmatched junction bases: 7. General study points: It was the non-shared clonotypes that had lower generation probabilities than clonotypes shared by all four donors.

Notes on this clone: What it recognizes is unknown.

This sequence was found in a woman aged 30 to 39 in good health. The V call is TRBV9, the J call TRBJ2-2, with 8 bases that match TRBD1. The specimen sequenced was naive CD4+ T cells sorted from blood. Specified subset: CD45RA+ positively selected. The CDR3 spells CASSVVSRGRPGELFF. The CDR3 DNA is TGTGCCAGCAGCGTAGTTAGCAGGGGGCGCCCCGGGGAGCTGTTTTTT.